This TCR beta chain was documented in a study of OX40 agonist ivuxolimab in advanced cancers. This clone has just a few counts. Trimming pared 0 bases from V and 5 bases from J, leaving 10 bases between. Germline V lookup: CDR1 MGHRA, CDR2 YSYEKL. The CDR3 extends over 14 amino acids. Sequenced by immunoSEQ multiplex PCR; TCRdb stores in-frame clones only, minus some. The top ten clones hold 0.27% of a sample with 100,000 to 120,000 clones, about 92% of them seen once. The clonotype originates from an adult with an advanced solid tumor such as melanoma, head and neck, liver or kidney cancer. This chain connects TRBV4-1 to TRBJ2-5; TRBD2 might be the D (6 bases). Sample: CD4+ or CD8+ T cells sorted from blood, taken in a trial of the OX40 agonist ivuxolimab. The chain's CDR3 is CASSQDLEGETQYF. In nucleotides, the CDR3 is TGCGCCAGCAGCCAAGATTTGGAGGGGGAGACCCAGTACTTC.